This T cell receptor (beta chain) appears in the sequencing data of a study of graft-versus-host responses after intestinal transplantation. Study as a whole: Recipients got multivisceral, liver-intestinal, or isolated intestinal transplants.

In the case of this clone: What it binds is unknown.

Findings and limits, study-wide: Recipient-marrow GvH clones were detected, some having first appeared in ileum or blood.

Profiling relied on immunoSEQ multiplex PCR, and the TCRdb table lists in-frame clones only, not all of them. The sample lists 130,000 or so clones, roughly 91% occurring once. The ends were cut back, 3 bases at V and 5 bases at J, with 13 bases in the middle. The CDR3 is made up of 15 amino acids. Looked up from germline, CDR1 is KGHSH and CDR2 is LQKENI. The material was unstimulated CD4+ T cells sorted from spleen or lymph node cells, obtained before intestinal transplant. The V gene is TRBV18, the J gene TRBJ2-2; D may be TRBD2 (6 bases). This clonotype was sampled from a human donor who received an intestinal transplant. CDR3 residues: CASSPEGGETGELFF. The CDR3 nucleotides are TGTGCCAGCTCACCGGAGGGCGGGGAAACCGGGGAGCTGTTTTTT.